These 21 T cell receptor beta chains share one sample of origin, sequenced in a study of T-cell reconstitution after alpha-beta-depleted transplantation in children. Construction of the TCRbeta library involved unique molecular identifiers. TCRdb reanalysed the PCR reads using MiXCR and keeps one entry per CDR3 protein. The sample records approximately 350,000 distinct CDR3 sequences, 9% to 12% being singletons. The material was PBMCs from the stem cell graft donor, obtained from the stem cell graft. All receptors derive from a human donor who donated a stem cell graft to a child with acute lymphoblastic leukemia.

This clonotype came up many times. The chain has TRBV20-1 and TRBJ2-3, with TRBD2 matching over 7 bases. Trimming took 3 bases from V and 4 from J; bases not matched to a gene: 10. Germline loops: CDR1 DFQATT, CDR2 SNEGSKA (reference sequence). CDR3 length equals 15 residues. CDR3 nucleotide sequence: TGCAGTGCTAGCCAAGGCGGGAGTCCGGCAGATACGCAGTATTTT. Its translation: CSASQGGSPADTQYF.

In this sample, this clonotype turned up a few times. The chain recombines TRBV5-6 with TRBJ2-1; 10 bases match TRBD2. CDR1 is SGHDT and CDR2 is YYEEEE in the germline V gene. The CDR3 runs 18 residues. The V and J ends lost 2 bases and 1 base, in that order; junction bases with no gene match: 9. In nucleotides, the CDR3 is TGTGCCAGCAGCTTCAGCGGGAGGGCCACTGTATCCTACAATGAGCAGTTCTTC. Translated, it gives CASSFSGRATVSYNEQFF.

The table lists this clonotype with a few counts. This chain joins TRBV4-3 and TRBJ2-1; weak D call: TRBD1 (5 bases). The CDR3 length is 17 residues. The V end lost 0 bases, the J end lost 0 bases, and 12 bases lay between the germline ends. Germline values: CDR1 LGHNA, CDR2 YSLEER. The CDR3 DNA follows: TGCGCCAGCAGCCAAGATCAAGGGGCTGGCTCCTACAATGAGCAGTTCTTC. Protein: CASSQDQGAGSYNEQFF.

This clonotype was seen repeatedly, ten times or more. The chain carries TRBV27 and TRBJ1-2; 7 bases are a match to TRBD1. CDR3 length: 14 residues. Losses at the gene ends were 6 bases for V and 1 base for J; bases not matched to a gene: 5. Per the germline V gene, CDR1 is MNHEY and CDR2 is SMNVEV (reference sequence). CDR3 amino acids: CASRRTGGNYGYTF. In nucleotides, the CDR3 is TGTGCCAGCAGACGGACAGGAGGTAACTATGGCTACACCTTC.

This clonotype was counted at least ten times. An end of the junction differs from the germline gene, which may be a read error. The chain employs TRBV27 and TRBJ2-7; a weak D match, TRBD2 (5 bases). This CDR3 contains 16 residues. The germline gives CDR1 MNHEY, CDR2 SMNVEV (reference sequence). The DNA for the CDR3 is TGTGCCAGCAGTTCGCTTGGAGGATGGTTCTCCCACGAGCAGTACTTC. It translates to CASSSLGGWFSHEQYF.

This chain's CDR3 is CATKNQGTYEQYF. DNA for the CDR3: TGTGCCACCAAAAACCAGGGAACCTACGAGCAGTACTTC. The chain uses TRBV10-3 and TRBJ2-7; the D gene is possibly TRBD1 (5 bases). Between the trimmed V and J ends, which lost 10 bases and 2 bases, there was a span of 15 bases. CDR1 and CDR2 from the germline V gene are ENHRY and SYGVKD. This CDR3 has 13 amino acids.

Ten or more counts support this clonotype. The chain uses TRBV9 and TRBJ2-1, with 9 positions matching TRBD2. J gave up 9 bases and V 0 bases, and 10 bases lay outside the gene matches. Germline CDR1 SGDLS, CDR2 YYNGEE. The CDR3 is 16 amino acids. CDR3 sequence: CASSVAVSGSSGEQFF. CDR3 DNA: TGTGCCAGCAGCGTAGCGGTTAGCGGGAGTAGCGGTGAGCAGTTCTTC.

The rearrangement uses TRBV5-1 and TRBJ2-1; unclear D gene. Per germline, CDR1 SGHRS and CDR2 YFSETQ. This CDR3 spans 14 amino acids. The V end lost 1 base, the J end lost 3 bases, and 8 bases lay between the germline ends. CDR3 sequence (DNA): TGCGCCAGCAGCTTGACAATAAACTACAATGAGCAGTTCTTC. Translated, it gives CASSLTINYNEQFF.

Notes on this clonotype: At one of its ends the junction is not consistent with the germline gene, which may arise from a read error. This chain uses TRBV27 with TRBJ2-1; 14 nucleotides align to TRBD2. Germline V lookup: CDR1 MNHEY, CDR2 SMNVEV (reference sequence). This CDR3 region has 19 residues. The CDR3 DNA reads as TGTGTCAGCAGTTTACTGACTAGCGGGAGGGCCGGGTCCTACAATGAGCAGTTCTTC. Its translation is CVSSLLTSGRAGSYNEQFF.

This clonotype has a handful of counts. The chain recombines TRBV5-6 with TRBJ2-7, with a tentative D call TRBD2 (5 bases). V shed 5 bases and J shed 3 bases, with 15 bases lying between them. In germline, CDR1 is SGHDT, CDR2 YYEEEE. The CDR3 sequence is 14 residues long. The CDR3 DNA reads TGTGCCAGCAGAGGACTCAGATCGGACTACGAGCAGTACTTC. It is translated as CASRGLRSDYEQYF.

This chain links TRBV20-1 with TRBJ2-7; maybe TRBD1 (6 bases). Trimming pared 5 bases from V and 0 bases from J, leaving 20 bases between. Germline V gene data show CDR1 as DFQATT and CDR2 as SNEGSKA (reference sequence). The CDR3 loop spans 16 amino acids. CDR3 bases: TGCAGTGCTCCCCCTCGTGGGGGCAGGAGCTCCTACGAGCAGTACTTC. It specifies CSAPPRGGRSSYEQYF.

A few counts support this clonotype. This chain links TRBV29-1 with TRBJ2-1, with 7 bases matching TRBD2. The CDR3 is 11 amino acids. With 5 bases clipped from V and 6 bases from J, the junction kept 1 base outside the gene matches. Per the germline V gene, CDR1 is SQVTM and CDR2 is ANQGSEA. The CDR3 protein is CSVPGGNEQFF. DNA for the CDR3: TGCAGCGTTCCGGGGGGCAATGAGCAGTTCTTC.

The chain joins TRBV7-3 to TRBJ2-2, with TRBD2 matching 11 bases. V was clipped by 0 bases and J by 4 bases; unmatched bases: 1. The CDR3 spans 16 residues. The germline V gene encodes CDR1 SGHTA and CDR2 FQGTGA. CDR3 in DNA: TGTGCCAGCAGCTTAACACTAGCGGGAGTCACCGGGGAGCTGTTTTTT. This translates into CASSLTLAGVTGELFF.

The chain couples TRBV4-1 to TRBJ2-4; the D gene could be TRBD1 or TRBD2 (5 bases each). Between the trimmed V and J ends, which lost 3 bases and 4 bases, there was a span of 16 bases. In germline, CDR1 is MGHRA, CDR2 YSYEKL. The CDR3 covers 16 residues. CDR3 nucleotides: TGCGCCAGCAGCCAGCCCCTGAGGGGTAAGAAAAACATTCAGTACTTC. Amino acids: CASSQPLRGKKNIQYF.

This rearrangement joins TRBV5-5 to TRBJ2-5; D is unclear. CDR3 length equals 14 residues. Trimming took 3 bases from V and 5 from J, leaving 14 bases between them. The V gene's germline CDR1 is SGHKS and CDR2 YYEKEE (reference sequence). CDR3 sequence reads: CASSSGYGMETQYF. Written as DNA, the CDR3 is TGTGCCAGCAGCTCCGGCTATGGGATGGAGACCCAGTACTTC.

This clonotype was counted between two and nine times. The chain combines TRBV4-2 with TRBJ1-1; the D is unclear. The V and J ends lost 3 bases and 11 bases respectively, with 16 bases between them. Germline V gene data show CDR1 as LGHNA and CDR2 as YNFKEQ. The CDR3 consists of 13 residues. The CDR3, as DNA: TGTGCCAGCAGCCACCTTACATCCCCCGGGGCTTTCTTT. Amino acid sequence: CASSHLTSPGAFF.

This clonotype was seen ten or more times. The chain links TRBV15 to TRBJ1-4; D not resolved. Germline V gene data show CDR1 as LNHNV and CDR2 as YYDKDF (reference sequence). The CDR3 length is 13 residues. V lost 3 bases and J lost 4, with 6 bases in between. CDR3 DNA sequence: TGTGCCACCAGCAGGGCGCGTAATGAAAAACTGTTTTTT. This codes for CATSRARNEKLFF.

This clonotype was found many times. This chain connects TRBV29-1 to TRBJ1-1; no clear D gene. The CDR3 is made up of 14 amino acids. Germline CDR1 SQVTM, CDR2 ANQGSEA. V lost 4 bases to trimming and J lost 0 bases, with 12 bases between them. CDR3 sequence (DNA): TGCAGCGTTGCACAGCCCAACATGAACACTGAAGCTTTCTTT. This encodes CSVAQPNMNTEAFF.

This chain connects TRBV28 to TRBJ1-6; D is undetermined. The V gene lost 2 bases and the J gene lost 0 bases, with 11 bases spanning the gap. Germline assignment: CDR1 MDHEN and CDR2 SYDVKM. This CDR3 comprises 17 residues. The CDR3 spells CASSLGGSSSYNSPLHF. CDR3 nucleotides: TGTGCCAGCAGTTTAGGCGGCAGCAGCTCCTATAATTCACCCCTCCACTTT. The variable domain in full, completed from reference TRBV28 and TRBJ1-6, reads DVKVTQSSRYLVKRTGEKVFLECVQDMDHENMFWYRQDPGLGLRLIYFSYDVKMKEKGDIPEGYSVSREKKERFSLILESASTNQTSMYLCASSLGGSSSYNSPLHFGNGTRLTVT.

This chain connects TRBV28 to TRBJ2-7; 9 positions agree with TRBD2. The germline gives CDR1 MDHEN, CDR2 SYDVKM. The CDR3 loop spans 15 amino acids. Trimming at V came to 2 bases and at J to 2 bases, leaving 4 bases not matched to a gene. As DNA, the CDR3 is TGTGCCAGCAGTTTAACGCGGGAGGGCCCCTACGAGCAGTACTTC. Protein: CASSLTREGPYEQYF.

This clonotype was detected a few times. The rearrangement joins TRBV7-2 to TRBJ2-7; 10 bases align to TRBD2. Germline loops: CDR1 SGHTA, CDR2 FQGNSA. The trim removed 5 bases at V and 7 bases at J, leaving 8 bases unmatched. This CDR3 has 14 residues. The CDR3 DNA is TGTGCCAGCAGCCGGCTAGCGGGAGCTGGAGAGCAGTACTTC. This sequence encodes CASSRLAGAGEQYF.